These 30 T cell receptor beta chains were sequenced from one sample in a study of blood T cells in healthy people across ages. Through a sample-barcoded 5' primer and a J-beta primer mix, a second PCR was run for roughly 6 to 12 cycles. In TCRdb, the 5' RACE reads were re-called with MiXCR into one record per CDR3 protein. There are fewer than 1 million distinct CDR3 sequences in the sample; approximately 48% occur only once, and about 19% lies in the top ten. Sequences were obtained from blood. These receptor sequences come from a man in his sixties in good health.

This chain connects TRBV12-3 or TRBV12-4 to TRBJ2-3; tentatively, D is TRBD2 (5 bases). V was trimmed by 2 bases and J by 3 bases, leaving 12 bases between them. The length of the CDR3 is 15 residues. This CDR3 is CASSLSSPGTDTQYF. The CDR3, as DNA: TGTGCCAGCAGTTTAAGCAGCCCGGGGACAGATACGCAGTATTTT.

This chain links TRBV10-3 with TRBJ2-3; 11 positions match TRBD2. Trimming cost V 2 bases and J 5 bases; bases outside gene matches: 9. Germline CDR1 reads ENHRY; CDR2 reads SYGVKD. The CDR3 covers 17 residues. This chain's CDR3 is CAISEQVAGGPGDTQYF. The CDR3 bases are TGTGCCATCAGTGAGCAAGTAGCGGGGGGGCCAGGAGATACGCAGTATTTT.

This clonotype was recorded at least ten times. The V call is TRBV20-1, the J call TRBJ1-1, with 7 nucleotides matching TRBD1. This CDR3 is built from 12 residues. V lost 7 bases and J lost 5; bases outside the gene matches: 7. Germline-derived CDR1 and CDR2 are DFQATT and SNEGSKA (reference sequence). CDR3: CSDLTRGTEAFF. DNA of the CDR3: TGCAGTGACCTAACCAGGGGGACTGAAGCTTTCTTT.

With respect to this clonotype: A much bigger clone sits one base away, suggesting this may be a read error. The rearrangement links TRBV7-2 to TRBJ2-4; D is uncertain. The J call may be wrong; the DNA end is better matched by TRBJ2-7. Germline-derived CDR1 and CDR2 are SGHTA and FQGNSA. The CDR3 length is 13 residues. CDR3 sequence: CASSPRAGYEQYF. As DNA, the CDR3 is TGTGCCAGCAGCCCTCGGGCAGGCTACGAGCAGTACTTC.

The J gene is TRBJ2-3, the V gene TRBV29-1; 7 positions agree with TRBD1. V trimming: 7 bases; J trimming: 4 bases; junction bases outside the gene matches: 5. The germline gives CDR1 SQVTM, CDR2 ANQGSEA. This CDR3 comprises 12 residues. DNA of the CDR3: TGCAGCGCGAAGACAGGGTCAGATACGCAGTATTTT. It encodes CSAKTGSDTQYF.

This clonotype has a single count. This may come from a read error, since a much larger clone is one base off. The chain carries TRBV29-1 and TRBJ2-1; 10 bases are shared with TRBD2. The DNA end is a closer match to TRBJ2-7, so the J assignment may be wrong. Germline V lookup: CDR1 SQVTM, CDR2 ANQGSEA. The CDR3 is made up of 15 amino acids. The CDR3 region is CSVEQSSGGWDEQYF. The CDR3 region has the DNA TGCAGCGTTGAGCAGTCTAGCGGGGGATGGGATGAGCAGTACTTC.

V and J are TRBV12-3 or TRBV12-4 and TRBJ1-2, with 7 bases lining up with TRBD1. The CDR3 is made up of 13 amino acids. Trimming took 7 bases from V and 2 from J; bases not matched to a gene: 4. The CDR3 reads CASKATGNYGYTF. The CDR3 DNA reads as TGTGCCAGCAAAGCGACAGGGAACTATGGCTACACCTTC.

The chain has TRBV7-9 and TRBJ1-6; TRBD1 matches 8 bases. V gave up 8 bases and J gave up 8 bases; unmatched junction bases: 14. In germline, CDR1 is SEHNR, CDR2 FQNEAQ (reference sequence). The CDR3 spans 16 residues. The CDR3 DNA is TGTGCCAGCTCCAGGGGGGGGACAGGCGACGATTCACCCCTCCACTTT. Translated, it gives CASSRGGTGDDSPLHF.

The J gene is TRBJ2-5, the V gene TRBV29-1; D not resolved. The DNA end favors TRBJ2-4, so the J call may be wrong. CDR3 size: 13 residues. Germline loops: CDR1 SQVTM, CDR2 ANQGSEA. The CDR3 loop is CSVVQPGKNIQYF. In DNA form, the CDR3 reads TGCAGCGTTGTCCAACCGGGCAAAAACATTCAGTACTTC.

There are a few counts of this clonotype. The chain uses TRBV29-1 and TRBJ2-1; D is perhaps TRBD1 or TRBD2 (6 bases each). V was pared by 0 bases and J by 8 bases, with 14 bases between. This CDR3 contains 14 residues. The germline gives CDR1 SQVTM, CDR2 ANQGSEA. CDR3 protein: CSVEDQEGGYEQFF. In DNA form, the CDR3 reads TGCAGCGTTGAAGATCAGGAGGGGGGCTATGAGCAGTTCTTC.

The chain employs TRBV6-6 and TRBJ2-3, with TRBD2 matching 10 bases. J was trimmed by 2 bases and V by 6 bases; bases with no gene match: 5. From germline, CDR1 is MNHNY and CDR2 SVGAGI (reference sequence). The CDR3 length is 15 residues. The CDR3 here is CASRLAGGDTDTQYF. CDR3 sequence (DNA): TGTGCCAGCAGATTAGCGGGGGGCGACACAGATACGCAGTATTTT.

V usage is TRBV25-1 and J usage is TRBJ2-7; no clear D. The V gene lost 0 bases and the J gene lost 2 bases, with 8 bases spanning the gap. CDR3 size: 14 residues. Germline CDR1 and CDR2: MGHDK and SYGVNS. The CDR3 sequence: CASSEYFSPYEQYF. The DNA of the CDR3 is TGTGCCAGCAGTGAATATTTCAGCCCCTACGAGCAGTACTTC.

This rearrangement joins TRBV7-9 to TRBJ2-1, with D unclear. With 5 bases removed from V and 4 bases from J, the gap between germline ends came to 15 bases. Germline loops: CDR1 SEHNR, CDR2 FQNEAQ (reference sequence). CDR3 length: 15 amino acids. CDR3 bases: TGTGCCAGCAGCCCCCGACCTGACGGGTACAATGAGCAGTTCTTC. It specifies CASSPRPDGYNEQFF.

The table lists this clonotype with many counts. This chain uses TRBV5-1 with TRBJ2-1; tentative D call: TRBD1 (6 bases). Trimming stripped 5 bases from V and 0 bases from J, with 12 bases between. Germline CDR1 SGHRS, CDR2 YFSETQ. This CDR3 spans 15 amino acids. The DNA of the CDR3 is TGCGCCAGCAGAAAACAGGGCAGCTCCTACAATGAGCAGTTCTTC. Residues: CASRKQGSSYNEQFF.

The gene calls are TRBV28 and TRBJ2-5; the D gene is possibly TRBD2 (6 bases). CDR3 length equals 15 residues. Germline V gene sequence: CDR1 MDHEN, CDR2 SYDVKM. Trimming took 5 bases from V and 1 from J, leaving 14 bases between them. The CDR3 protein is CASSAAEGLQETQYF. CDR3 coding DNA: TGTGCCAGCAGTGCCGCGGAGGGACTCCAAGAGACCCAGTACTTC.

V usage is TRBV7-9 and J usage is TRBJ2-6; a weak D match, TRBD1 (6 bases). CDR1 SEHNR and CDR2 FQNEAQ come from the germline V gene (reference sequence). CDR3 size: 17 residues. Trimming cost V 5 bases and J 0 bases, with 14 bases left between them. In DNA form, the CDR3 reads TGTGCCAGCAGCCCTACAGGGTTTGGCTCTGGGGCCAACGTCCTGACTTTC. Encoded protein: CASSPTGFGSGANVLTF.

This clonotype was seen a few times. The chain links TRBV11-3 to TRBJ2-5, with 7 positions matching TRBD1. Germline V gives CDR1 SGHNT, CDR2 YENEEA. The CDR3 is made up of 16 amino acids. J lost 1 base, V lost 4 bases, and 9 bases had no gene match. The CDR3 region has the DNA TGTGCCAGCAGCTCACCCCGGGACAGTTCCCAAGAGACCCAGTACTTC. Amino acids: CASSSPRDSSQETQYF.

The chain joins TRBV20-1 to TRBJ1-6, with 7 bases that match TRBD1. Unmatched junction bases numbered 1, after V lost 1 base and J lost 7 bases. The CDR3 spans 13 residues. From germline, CDR1 is DFQATT and CDR2 SNEGSKA (reference sequence). For the CDR3, the DNA is TGCAGTGCTAGAGCGGGACAGAATTCACCCCTCCACTTT. This codes for CSARAGQNSPLHF.

This clonotype came up many times. This chain joins TRBV20-1 and TRBJ1-1; D not resolved. Germline V gene sequence: CDR1 DFQATT, CDR2 SNEGSKA (reference sequence). CDR3 size: 13 residues. The ends were cut back, 0 bases at V and 4 bases at J, with 9 bases in the middle. Here the CDR3 reads CSARERWSTEAFF. In nucleotides, the CDR3 is TGCAGTGCTAGAGAACGGTGGAGCACTGAAGCTTTCTTT.

This clonotype has just a few counts. The germline gene is not matched at one end of the junction; a read error may be the cause. The rearrangement uses TRBV12-3 or TRBV12-4 and TRBJ1-5; D is unclear. The CDR3 is 14 residues long. CDR3 sequence (DNA): TGTGCCAGCAGCTTAGAGGCCCGAAGAGAGCCCCAGCATTTT. It encodes CASSLEARREPQHF.

The chain employs TRBV4-3 and TRBJ2-2; D perhaps matches TRBD1 (6 bases). The germline CDR1 and CDR2 sequences are LGHNA and YSLEER. Trimming cost V 1 base and J 4 bases, with 16 bases left between them. The CDR3 is 17 amino acids. CDR3 coding DNA: TGCGCCAGCAGCCAAGGAGGTGGGGGCGCCAGCACCGGGGAGCTGTTTTTT. Protein sequence: CASSQGGGGASTGELFF.

The chain uses TRBV7-2 and TRBJ1-2; TRBD1 might be the D (6 bases). The CDR3 loop spans 15 amino acids. Deletions cut 2 bases from V and 8 bases from J, with 18 bases between. From germline, CDR1 is SGHTA and CDR2 FQGNSA. The CDR3: CASSLRQVATKGYTF. DNA of the CDR3: TGTGCCAGCAGCTTACGACAGGTGGCGACGAAAGGCTACACCTTC.

Note on this clonotype: One end of the junction fails to match germline, which may point to a read error. The rearrangement links TRBV28 to TRBJ2-1, with D maybe TRBD1 (7 bases). The CDR3 sequence is 15 residues long. The germline CDR1 and CDR2 sequences are MDHEN and SYDVKM. CDR3 protein: CACSFRQGGYNEQFF. The CDR3 region has the DNA TGTGCCTGCAGTTTTAGGCAGGGGGGATACAATGAGCAGTTCTTC. Full variable domain (rest looked up from reference TRBV28 and TRBJ2-1): DVKVTQSSRYLVKRTGEKVFLECVQDMDHENMFWYRQDPGLGLRLIYFSYDVKMKEKGDIPEGYSVSREKKERFSLILESASTNQTSMYLCACSFRQGGYNEQFFGPGTRLTVL.

The genes are TRBV3-1 and TRBJ2-5; D gene unclear. This CDR3 has 15 residues. V lost 1 base, J lost 1 base, and 10 bases lay in between. Germline lookup yields CDR1 LGHDT and CDR2 YNNKEL (reference sequence). The CDR3 loop is CASSQVQTGQETQYF. As DNA, the CDR3 is TGTGCCAGCAGCCAAGTCCAAACGGGCCAAGAGACCCAGTACTTC.

This clonotype occurred a few times. V is TRBV9 and J is TRBJ2-3; 7 bases fit TRBD2. V lost 1 base, J lost 2 bases, and 7 bases stayed unmatched. From germline, CDR1 is SGDLS and CDR2 YYNGEE. The CDR3 extends over 16 amino acids. The CDR3 spells CASSVLSGVHTDTQYF. CDR3 bases: TGTGCCAGCAGCGTACTCAGCGGGGTGCACACAGATACGCAGTATTTT.

This chain uses TRBV6-6 with TRBJ2-7; D may match TRBD1 or TRBD2 (5 bases each). Trimming shortened V by 8 bases and J by 3 bases, and 11 bases separated the two germline ends. Germline V gene sequence: CDR1 MNHNY, CDR2 SVGAGI (reference sequence). There are 12 residues in the CDR3. The CDR3 DNA follows: TGTGCCAGCTTGGGGGAAAACTACGAGCAGTACTTC. As protein: CASLGENYEQYF.

This clonotype showed up just a few times. The CDR3 sequence: CASSLGPQGVPSGANVLTF. CDR3 in DNA: TGCGCCAGCAGCTTGGGTCCCCAGGGGGTTCCCTCTGGGGCCAACGTCCTGACTTTC. V usage is TRBV5-1 and J usage is TRBJ2-6; 7 bases map to TRBD1. Per the germline V gene, CDR1 is SGHRS and CDR2 is YFSETQ. The CDR3 has 19 residues. The V and J ends lost 0 bases and 0 bases, in that order; junction bases with no gene match: 9.

The DNA for the CDR3 is TGCAGTGCTAGTGACGGACAGGGGCTGGTAAAGGCTTTCTTT. Amino acid sequence: CSASDGQGLVKAFF. This chain connects TRBV20-1 to TRBJ1-1, with 9 bases matching TRBD1. This CDR3 has 14 amino acids. Germline V gene data show CDR1 as DFQATT and CDR2 as SNEGSKA (reference sequence). After removal of 3 bases from V and 11 bases from J, the junction contained 13 bases not matched to a gene.

The rearrangement joins TRBV5-6 to TRBJ1-2; a possible D gene is TRBD1 (6 bases). Trimming removed 4 bases at V and 3 bases at J, with 22 bases between. This CDR3 has 17 residues. The germline gives CDR1 SGHDT, CDR2 YYEEEE. The CDR3 coding sequence is TGTGCCAGCAGCCCCCTCCGGGGGCGAACGAATTACTATGGCTACACCTTC. As protein: CASSPLRGRTNYYGYTF.

With respect to this clonotype: This could be a read error, since a much larger clone is one nucleotide away. The J gene is TRBJ2-7, the V gene TRBV29-1; D unclear. Trimming pared 6 bases from V and 1 base from J, leaving 13 bases between. The CDR3 length is 13 residues. Looked up from germline, CDR1 is SQVTM and CDR2 is ANQGSEA. CDR3 amino acids: CSVVGSGSYEQYF. The CDR3 coding sequence is TGCAGCGTCGTTGGCAGTGGGTCCTACGAGCAGTACTTC.